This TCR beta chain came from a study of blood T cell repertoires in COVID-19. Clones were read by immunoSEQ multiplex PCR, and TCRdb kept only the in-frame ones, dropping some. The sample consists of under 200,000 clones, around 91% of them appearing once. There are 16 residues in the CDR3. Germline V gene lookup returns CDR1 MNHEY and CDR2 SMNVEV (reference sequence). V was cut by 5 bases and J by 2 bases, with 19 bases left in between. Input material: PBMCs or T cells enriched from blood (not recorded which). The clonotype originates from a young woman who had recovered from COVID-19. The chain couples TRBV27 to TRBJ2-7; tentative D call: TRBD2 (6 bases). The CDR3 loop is CASSPRLAGLTYEQYF. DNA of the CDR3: TGTGCCAGCAGTCCCAGATTAGCAGGACTAACCTACGAGCAGTACTTC.